Given below is one T cell receptor beta chain in context. Trimming left V 4 bases short and J 5 bases short, with 14 bases between. The CDR3 consists of 14 residues. Looked up from germline, CDR1 is MNHNS and CDR2 is SASEGT. The data originate from a study of T cell repertoires in aging, cancer and after chemotherapy. Rearranged V-D-J TRB sequences were amplified with a mixed TRB-A/B primer pool. TCRdb ran MiXCR on the multiplex PCR reads and lists one entry per CDR3 protein. The table includes about 8,500 distinct CDR3 sequences, 35% to 45% detected once. The template was genomic DNA from peripheral blood, not RNA.

This clonotype was obtained from a human donor with a solid tumor. Sample: blood. This chain joins TRBV6-1 and TRBJ2-5; D is undetermined. CDR3 residues: CASSGWAGPETQYF. The CDR3 nucleotides are TGTGCCAGCAGTGGGTGGGCCGGCCCGGAGACCCAGTACTTC.